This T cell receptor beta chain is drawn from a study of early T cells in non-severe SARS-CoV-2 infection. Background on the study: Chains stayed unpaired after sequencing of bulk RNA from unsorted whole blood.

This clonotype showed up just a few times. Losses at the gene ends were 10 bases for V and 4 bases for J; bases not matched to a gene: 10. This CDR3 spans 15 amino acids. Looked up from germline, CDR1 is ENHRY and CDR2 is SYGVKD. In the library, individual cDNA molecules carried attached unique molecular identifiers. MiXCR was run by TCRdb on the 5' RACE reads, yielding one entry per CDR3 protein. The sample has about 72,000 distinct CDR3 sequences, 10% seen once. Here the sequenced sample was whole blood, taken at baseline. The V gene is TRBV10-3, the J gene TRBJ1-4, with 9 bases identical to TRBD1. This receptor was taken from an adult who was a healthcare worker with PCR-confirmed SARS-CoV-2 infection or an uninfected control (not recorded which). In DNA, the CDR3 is TGTGCCACGGGGCCCTCGACAGGGGGTAATGAAAAACTGTTTTTT. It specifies CATGPSTGGNEKLFF.